The sequence of this TCR beta chain was determined in a study of T cells in localized non-small cell lung cancer. Study-level findings and limits: Uninvolved adjacent lung showed peak T cell clonality, exceeding tumor. There was an association of higher blood T cell density with longer overall survival. Within adjacent lung there appeared a median 57 of the top 100 tumor clones.

The CDR3 is 12 residues long. Germline-derived CDR1 and CDR2 are SGHRS and YFSETQ. The junction had 5 bases not matched to a gene; V was cut back by 6 bases and J by 6 bases. This clone was seen a handful of times. Its target is not known. Some clones are missing from TCRdb's copy, which holds only in-frame ones; the method was immunoSEQ multiplex PCR. The sample lists tens of thousands of clones; over 75% were seen once. The gene calls are TRBV5-1 and TRBJ1-1, with 7 bases matching TRBD1. This sequence was found in a female donor of 60 years or more with stage I lung adenocarcinoma. The sample here was peripheral blood, taken before any cancer treatment. Written as DNA, the CDR3 is TGCGCCAGCAAAGATCAGGGGGCTGAAGCTTTCTTT. This gives the protein CASKDQGAEAFF.